This T cell receptor beta chain was identified in a study of blood T cell repertoires in COVID-19. Study summary: Collection of acute and convalescent COVID-19 samples took place in the United States, Italy and Spain. PBMCs, B-cell-depleted T cells, or T cells were the source of the cDNA or gDNA that made up the material.

Methods used by the authors: By means of reference gene primer amplification, nucleated cell counts were estimated. The repertoire was sequenced with immunoSEQ multiplex PCR; TCRdb's copy has only in-frame clones and lacks some. The V and J calls and clone size are taken from that table; D and trimming were inferred from the DNA. The sample records approximately 130,000 clones, almost 85% being singletons. The V segment lost 5 bases and the J segment 5 bases; nucleotides outside the gene matches: 6. Germline-derived CDR1 and CDR2 are MDHEN and SYDVKM. The CDR3 has 14 residues. This chain connects TRBV28 to TRBJ2-5; TRBD2 matches at 9 bases. This receptor was taken from a human donor in a cohort sampled during active COVID-19. The sequenced material came from peripheral blood. DNA for the CDR3: TGTGCCAGCAGTACCGGGACTAGCAGGGAGACCCAGTACTTC. This codes for CASSTGTSRETQYF.